Below, 4 T cell receptor beta chains from the same sample are listed, as sequenced in a study of CD8 T cells in Susac syndrome. An amount of RNA that ranged from roughly 0.45 to 1 ug was reverse transcribed with random hexamers. TCRdb fed the immunoSEQ multiplex PCR reads into MiXCR, producing one record per CDR3 protein. The profile shows roughly 300,000 distinct CDR3 sequences, around 84% of them singletons. What was sequenced was CD8+ T cells from PBMCs. The receptors come from a human donor with multiple sclerosis.

This clonotype was detected only once. The chain combines TRBV7-9 with TRBJ2-3; D is perhaps TRBD1 or TRBD2 (5 bases each). The CDR3 totals 15 residues. V was shortened by 6 bases and J by 4 bases, with 17 bases between the two germline ends. Germline V lookup: CDR1 SEHNR, CDR2 FQNEAQ (reference sequence). CDR3 bases: TGTGCCAGCAGATCCCGGGACCAGGGTGCAGATACGCAGTATTTT. Translation gives CASRSRDQGADTQYF.

This clonotype was recorded only once. The J gene is TRBJ2-7, the V gene TRBV28, with a possible D match to TRBD2 (5 bases). The ends were cut back, 6 bases at V and 0 bases at J, with 9 bases in the middle. This CDR3 is built from 13 residues. Germline-derived CDR1 and CDR2 are MDHEN and SYDVKM. CDR3 sequence: CASRRTLSYEQYF. CDR3 in DNA: TGTGCCAGCAGGCGGACTCTCTCCTACGAGCAGTACTTC. The full variable domain, rest sourced from reference TRBV28 and TRBJ2-7, is DVKVTQSSRYLVKRTGEKVFLECVQDMDHENMFWYRQDPGLGLRLIYFSYDVKMKEKGDIPEGYSVSREKKERFSLILESASTNQTSMYLCASRRTLSYEQYFGPGTRLTVT.

With respect to this clonotype: One end of the junction fails to match germline, which may point to a read error. V gene TRBV11-2 combines with J gene TRBJ2-7; 9 bases line up with TRBD2. CDR3 length equals 17 residues. Germline CDR1 SGHAT, CDR2 FQNNGV. CDR3 in DNA: TGTGCCAGCAGCTTAGGCCCTAATAGCGGGAGTATCTACGGGCAGTACTTC. It yields the protein CASSLGPNSGSIYGQYF.

This rearrangement joins TRBV12-3 or TRBV12-4 to TRBJ2-7, with a possible D match to TRBD2 (5 bases). The ends were cut back, 8 bases at V and 2 bases at J, with 13 bases in the middle. There are 13 residues in the CDR3. CDR3 amino acids: CASGISDPYEQYF. CDR3 nucleotides: TGTGCCAGCGGGATTAGCGATCCCTACGAGCAGTACTTC.